Below, 7 T cell receptor beta chains from the same sample are listed, as sequenced in a study of CD8 T cells in ankylosing spondylitis. TCRdb called the 5' RACE reads again in MiXCR, with one record for every CDR3 protein. The table lists around 480,000 distinct CDR3 sequences, roughly 15% of them singletons. The antigens for these receptors are not known. Study-wide points: What appeared characteristic of ankylosing spondylitis blood was a TCR beta motif of under 10 highly homologous variants.

Sequences were obtained from blood, either unsorted or a sorted T cell fraction (not recorded which). Receptors were obtained from a male donor with ankylosing spondylitis.

This clonotype was seen a few times. V usage is TRBV24-1 and J usage is TRBJ2-3; no clear D gene. The CDR3 runs to 13 residues. Trimming took off 4 bases at V and 5 bases at J, with 9 bases between the two ends. Per the germline V gene, CDR1 is KGHDR and CDR2 is SFDVKD. CDR3: CATSDRPEDTQYF. The CDR3 DNA follows: TGTGCCACCAGTGACCGGCCCGAAGATACGCAGTATTTT.

The V gene is TRBV4-2, the J gene TRBJ1-2; no reliable D call. CDR1 LGHNA and CDR2 YNFKEQ come from the germline V gene. V was clipped by 0 bases and J by 2 bases, with 10 bases between them. The CDR3 is 15 amino acids. The CDR3 nucleotides are TGTGCCAGCAGCCAAGATTCACAGCTAAACTATGGCTACACCTTC. Amino acid sequence: CASSQDSQLNYGYTF.

This clonotype was picked up a small number of times. The chain is built from TRBV7-9 and TRBJ2-3, with D maybe TRBD2 (5 bases). The CDR3 extends over 14 amino acids. The V gene's germline CDR1 is SEHNR and CDR2 FQNEAQ (reference sequence). Trimming shortened V by 3 bases and J by 2 bases, and 9 bases separated the two germline ends. The CDR3 nucleotides are TGTGCCAGCAGCTTTGGACGGGACACAGATACGCAGTATTTT. It translates to CASSFGRDTDTQYF.

The CDR3 nucleotides are TGTGCCACCAGCAGAGGCGGACTAGCGGGATACGAGACCCAGTACTTC. Its translation is CATSRGGLAGYETQYF. The chain couples TRBV15 to TRBJ2-5; 12 nucleotides line up with TRBD2. The V segment lost 1 base and the J segment 5 bases; nucleotides outside the gene matches: 5. The CDR3 has 16 amino acids. Germline CDR1 reads LNHNV; CDR2 reads YYDKDF (reference sequence).

There are a few counts of this clonotype. This chain connects TRBV5-1 to TRBJ2-1; a weak D match, TRBD2 (6 bases). V was pared by 5 bases and J by 0 bases, with 15 bases between. Germline CDR1 reads SGHRS; CDR2 reads YFSETQ. The CDR3 is made up of 16 amino acids. Here the CDR3 reads CASSSPAGYSYNEQFF. CDR3 nucleotide sequence: TGCGCCAGCAGTTCTCCGGCGGGATACTCCTACAATGAGCAGTTCTTC. The full variable domain, rest sourced from reference TRBV5-1 and TRBJ2-1, is KAGVTQTPRYLIKTRGQQVTLSCSPISGHRSVSWYQQTPGQGLQFLFEYFSETQRNKGNFPGRFSGRQFSNSRSEMNVSTLELGDSALYLCASSSPAGYSYNEQFFGPGTRLTVL.

The CDR3 loop reads CASAICDRAEKRGNTEAFF. In DNA, the CDR3 is TGTGCCAGCGCCATTTGCGACAGGGCCGAAAAGCGTGGGAACACTGAAGCTTTCTTT. This chain connects TRBV21-1 to TRBJ1-1; the DNA was not used to check the table's D call, TRBD1. TRBV21-1 is designated a pseudogene. The CDR3 has 19 amino acids.

V usage is TRBV15 and J usage is TRBJ2-1; D unclear. Per the germline V gene, CDR1 is LNHNV and CDR2 is YYDKDF (reference sequence). The CDR3 spans 16 residues. V was cut by 5 bases and J by 0 bases, with 14 bases left in between. The CDR3 sequence is CATSGSTTRSYNEQFF. The CDR3 nucleotides read TGTGCCACCAGCGGCTCCACGACTCGCTCCTACAATGAGCAGTTCTTC.